Following are 8 T cell receptor beta chains from one sample sequenced in a study of T cells in Graves' hyperthyroidism and ophthalmopathy. TCR beta CDR3 regions were amplified from RNA. The primer set for the first-round RT-PCR of the TCR CDR3 was HTBI. One entry per CDR3 protein, called by TCRdb with MiXCR from the multiplex PCR reads. The table records over 350,000 distinct CDR3 sequences, 18% of them present only once. Sequencing was carried out using blood. Receptor source: a man in his late teens or twenties with Graves' ophthalmopathy.

The chain uses TRBV5-1 and TRBJ2-2, with TRBD1 matching over 10 bases. The germline V gene has CDR1 SGHRS and CDR2 YFSETQ. The length of the CDR3 is 18 residues. The V and J ends lost 4 bases and 0 bases, in that order; junction bases with no gene match: 9. The CDR3 DNA follows: TGCGCCAGCAGCGTTGACAGGGGGCGTATTTCGAACACCGGGGAGCTGTTTTTT. This gives the protein CASSVDRGRISNTGELFF.

This clonotype was recorded many times. The CDR3 protein is CSARDLAKQYF. The CDR3 DNA is TGCAGTGCTAGAGATTTGGCGAAGCAGTACTTC. The rearrangement joins TRBV20-1 to TRBJ2-7; no firm D call. The CDR3 sequence is 11 residues long. V lost 0 bases and J lost 8, with 8 bases in between. The germline V gene has CDR1 DFQATT and CDR2 SNEGSKA (reference sequence).

This clonotype was detected many times. The chain couples TRBV6-6 to TRBJ1-6; possible D gene TRBD1, 5 bases. CDR1 is MNHNY and CDR2 is SVGAGI in the germline V gene (reference sequence). The germline V and J ends were trimmed by 2 bases and 10 bases, with 6 bases remaining between them. The CDR3 length is 12 residues. CDR3 residues: CASSYGDSPLHF. CDR3 DNA: TGTGCCAGCAGTTACGGGGACTCACCCCTCCACTTT.

The V call is TRBV6-2 or TRBV6-3, the J call TRBJ2-1, with D possibly matching TRBD1 (6 bases). V was pared by 10 bases and J by 1 base, with 17 bases between. CDR1 MNHEY and CDR2 SVGEGT come from the germline V gene. The CDR3 sequence is 15 residues long. The CDR3 bases are TGTGCCACCTCTGGGGGCCCAGGTTCCTACAATGAGCAGTTCTTC. Encoded protein: CATSGGPGSYNEQFF.

This chain uses TRBV6-1 with TRBJ2-1; 14 bases agree with TRBD2. The CDR3 covers 16 residues. Trimming cost V 3 bases and J 9 bases; bases outside gene matches: 7. Germline loops: CDR1 MNHNS, CDR2 SASEGT. CDR3 sequence reads: CASSERTSGGRGEQFF. For the CDR3, the DNA is TGTGCCAGCAGTGAGAGGACTAGCGGGGGGCGGGGTGAGCAGTTCTTC.

This clonotype was observed a handful of times. The CDR3 DNA follows: TGTGCCAGCAGCTTAAGTCGGCACCCCTCAAACATTCAGTACTTC. Translating gives CASSLSRHPSNIQYF. The chain carries TRBV7-8 and TRBJ2-4; D is unresolved. CDR1 is SGHVS, CDR2 FQNEAQ, per germline. The CDR3 totals 15 residues. The V and J ends lost 2 bases and 6 bases respectively, with 14 bases between them.

This clonotype came up many times. The rearrangement links TRBV5-1 to TRBJ1-1; possible D gene TRBD1, 5 bases. V was pared by 1 base and J by 7 bases, with 32 bases between. This CDR3 comprises 20 residues. Germline CDR1 SGHRS, CDR2 YFSETQ. The CDR3 DNA reads TGCGCCAGCAGCTTGCAGGGTGATACGGGAGTTCACATTAGCTTTGATGAAGCTTTCTTT. This translates into CASSLQGDTGVHISFDEAFF.

This clonotype has more than one count but fewer than ten. This chain uses TRBV5-6 with TRBJ2-1; D call uncertain. The CDR3 contains 14 residues. Germline V CDR1 and CDR2: SGHDT, YYEEEE. The germline V and J ends were trimmed by 0 bases and 7 bases, with 11 bases remaining between them. CDR3: CASSLVDFGNEQFF. The CDR3 DNA reads as TGTGCCAGCAGCTTGGTGGATTTCGGGAATGAGCAGTTCTTC.